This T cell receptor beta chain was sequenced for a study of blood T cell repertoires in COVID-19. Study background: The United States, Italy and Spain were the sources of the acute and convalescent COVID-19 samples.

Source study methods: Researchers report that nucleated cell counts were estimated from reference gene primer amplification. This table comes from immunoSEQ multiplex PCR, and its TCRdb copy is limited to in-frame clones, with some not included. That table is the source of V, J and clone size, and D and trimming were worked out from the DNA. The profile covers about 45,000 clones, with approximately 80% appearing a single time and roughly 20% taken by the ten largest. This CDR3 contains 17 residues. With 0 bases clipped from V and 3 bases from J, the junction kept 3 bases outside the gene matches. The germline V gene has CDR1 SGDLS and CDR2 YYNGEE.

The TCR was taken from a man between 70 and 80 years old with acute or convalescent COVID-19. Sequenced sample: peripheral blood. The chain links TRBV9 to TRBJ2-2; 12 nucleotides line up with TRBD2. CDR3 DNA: TGTGCCAGCAGCGTAGCTACTAGCGGGGGGTACACCGGGGAGCTGTTTTTT. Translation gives CASSVATSGGYTGELFF.